Presented here are 8 T cell receptor beta chains from one specimen sequenced in a study of shared clonotypes between healthy human individuals. Libraries were prepared by immunoSEQ multiplex PCR; TCRdb keeps only in-frame clonotypes and omits some of them. The sample contains about 2.1 million clones, just under 95% of which appear only once. Naive CD8 cells were CD45RO-negative, positively selected for CCR7, excluding terminally differentiated effector memory CD45RA+ cells. The sample taken for sequencing was naive CD8+ T cells from PBMCs. The origin of the receptors is a man between 18 and 35 years old in good health. Some clones in this sample may be carry-over from other donors' samples.

The V gene is TRBV9, the J gene TRBJ2-1; the D gene could be TRBD1 or TRBD2 (7 bases each). Germline CDR1 reads SGDLS; CDR2 reads YYNGEE. The CDR3 runs to 13 residues. V was clipped by 8 bases and J by 7 bases, with 16 bases between them. CDR3 coding DNA: TGTGCCAGTGGGGAGGGGGCGTGGAATGAGCAGTTCTTC. Translating gives CASGEGAWNEQFF. Full variable domain (rest looked up from reference TRBV9 and TRBJ2-1): DSGVTQTPKHLITATGQRVTLRCSPRSGDLSVYWYQQSLDQGLQFLIQYYNGEERAKGNILERFSAQQFPDLHSELNLSSLELGDSALYFCASGEGAWNEQFFGPGTRLTVL.

The chain links TRBV19 to TRBJ1-3; no definite D call. This CDR3 has 12 residues. Looked up from germline, CDR1 is LNHDA and CDR2 is SQIVND (reference sequence). Here the CDR3 DNA reads TGTCCTTGTTCCACATCTGGAAACACCATATATTTT. Its translation: CPCSTSGNTIYF.

The rearrangement uses TRBV7-3 and TRBJ1-2, with 8 positions matching TRBD1. The CDR3 contains 14 residues. Germline loops: CDR1 SGHTA, CDR2 FQGTGA. Unmatched junction bases numbered 5, after V lost 5 bases and J lost 3 bases. The CDR3 DNA reads TGTGCCAGCAGCCCAGGACAGGGAGACTATGGCTACACCTTC. Its protein is CASSPGQGDYGYTF.

CDR3 loop: CASSQEPEREGPYNEQFF. The CDR3, as DNA: TGCGCCAGCAGCCAAGAGCCAGAGCGGGAGGGCCCCTACAATGAGCAGTTCTTC. V and J are TRBV4-3 and TRBJ2-1; 10 bases align to TRBD2. Trimming took 0 bases from V and 2 from J; bases not matched to a gene: 7. This CDR3 spans 18 amino acids. Germline V gives CDR1 LGHNA, CDR2 YSLEER.

V usage is TRBV6-1 and J usage is TRBJ2-7; 10 positions match TRBD2. This CDR3 region has 15 residues. The germline V gene encodes CDR1 MNHNS and CDR2 SASEGT. Trimming took 2 bases from V and 4 from J; bases not matched to a gene: 5. The CDR3: CASSEPGLAYYEQYF. The DNA for the CDR3 is TGTGCCAGCAGTGAACCGGGACTAGCGTATTACGAGCAGTACTTC.

V and J are TRBV7-9 and TRBJ2-5; 7 positions match TRBD1. CDR1 SEHNR and CDR2 FQNEAQ come from the germline V gene (reference sequence). The V segment lost 7 bases and the J segment 5 bases; nucleotides outside the gene matches: 13. The CDR3 loop spans 15 amino acids. The CDR3 nucleotides are TGTGCCAGCACCCCAGGGGCCGGCAGGGGGGAGACCCAGTACTTC. It translates to CASTPGAGRGETQYF.

The genes are TRBV14 and TRBJ2-7, with 10 nucleotides matching TRBD2. The germline CDR1 and CDR2 sequences are SGHDN and FVKESK. V lost 4 bases, J lost 7 bases, and 1 base stayed unmatched. CDR3 length: 12 amino acids. CDR3 region: CASSPGLAEQYF. CDR3 nucleotides: TGTGCCAGCAGCCCGGGACTAGCGGAGCAGTACTTC.

This chain uses TRBV4-1 with TRBJ2-2; TRBD1 matches at 7 bases. From germline, CDR1 is MGHRA and CDR2 YSYEKL. Trimming cost V 3 bases and J 2 bases; bases outside gene matches: 9. The CDR3 runs to 17 residues. CDR3 in DNA: TGCGCCAGCAGCCACGCTACAGGGGAACTTAACACCGGGGAGCTGTTTTTT. This gives the protein CASSHATGELNTGELFF.